This entry describes one TCR beta chain. The antigen remains undetermined. The CDR3 has 16 residues. The V gene end was trimmed by 2 bases and the J gene end by 5 bases; junction bases not matched to a gene: 11. CDR1 and CDR2 (germline): SNHLY, FYNNEI. The ViraFEST assay expanded antigen-specific CD4+ T cells with viral peptide pools before sequencing. Once cultured for 9 to 11 days, the cells underwent separation to obtain CD4+ T cells. Prior SARS-CoV-2 infection was absent in the vaccine recipients, as shown by negative nucleocapsid antibodies. These data belong to a study of vaccination effects on CD4 cells after COVID-19. Measured with immunoSEQ multiplex PCR; TCRdb has only the in-frame clones, and not every one. The data hold tens of thousands of clones, with around 75% observed a single time.

The chain combines TRBV2 with TRBJ2-7, with TRBD2 identical over 8 bases. This TCR was recovered from a human donor who received a COVID-19 vaccine. The input for sequencing was CD4+ T cells from PBMCs cultured with SARS-CoV-2 spike peptides, taken before COVID-19 vaccination. The CDR3 reads CASSERVAGSRHEQYF. The DNA for the CDR3 is TGTGCCAGCAGTGAAAGAGTAGCGGGGTCCCGCCACGAGCAGTACTTC.